This T cell receptor beta chain was identified during a study of blood T cell repertoires in COVID-19. On the study more broadly: The United States, Italy and Spain supplied acute and convalescent COVID-19 samples. From T cells, B-cell-depleted T cells, or PBMCs came the material, which was cDNA or gDNA.

Original analysis: Reference gene primer amplification gave estimated nucleated cell counts. The data were produced by immunoSEQ multiplex PCR, yet TCRdb's version contains in-frame clones alone and is incomplete. Clone size and the V and J calls come from that table; the DNA yielded D and trimming. Of around 320,000 clones listed, 85% are singletons. This clone was detected once. The CDR3 spans 17 residues. The germline V gene has CDR1 MGHDK and CDR2 SYGVNS. V was cut by 2 bases and J by 6 bases, with 19 bases left in between. The rearrangement joins TRBV25-1 to TRBJ2-2; perhaps TRBD2 as D (6 bases). Specimen: peripheral blood. The source is a human donor in a cohort sampled during active COVID-19. This chain's CDR3 is CASSEPGPEGGSGELFF. In nucleotides, the CDR3 is TGTGCCAGCAGTGAACCGGGACCGGAGGGTGGGTCCGGGGAGCTGTTTTTT.